This T cell receptor beta chain was observed in a study of T cells in Graves' hyperthyroidism and ophthalmopathy. About the research overall: Before any treatment, at initial diagnosis, peripheral blood was collected.

General study points: A model using 13 V-J features told ophthalmopathy apart from stable hyperthyroidism.

This clonotype turned up a few times. No antigen is known for it. Amplification yielded TCR beta CDR3 regions, with RNA transcripts as the source. The primer set for the first-round RT-PCR of the TCR CDR3 was HTBI. TCRdb processed the multiplex PCR reads anew with MiXCR; each CDR3 protein has one entry. The sample carries around 500,000 distinct CDR3 sequences, 20% to 25% recorded once. Germline V gene sequence: CDR1 SGHRS, CDR2 YFSETQ. The CDR3 has 12 residues. V lost 6 bases and J lost 3, with 10 bases in between. Ophthalmopathy patients all had a Clinical Activity Score of at least 3, a NOSPECS grade of at least 4 and disease under 3 months old. The source of the PBMCs was 10 ml of fresh peripheral blood.

Sequencing was carried out using blood. This TCR was recovered from a woman between 65 and 79 years old with Graves' ophthalmopathy. The rearrangement joins TRBV5-1 to TRBJ2-7; tentative D call: TRBD2 (5 bases). CDR3: CASNDGDYEQYF. The CDR3 region has the DNA TGCGCCAGCAACGACGGGGACTACGAGCAGTACTTC.